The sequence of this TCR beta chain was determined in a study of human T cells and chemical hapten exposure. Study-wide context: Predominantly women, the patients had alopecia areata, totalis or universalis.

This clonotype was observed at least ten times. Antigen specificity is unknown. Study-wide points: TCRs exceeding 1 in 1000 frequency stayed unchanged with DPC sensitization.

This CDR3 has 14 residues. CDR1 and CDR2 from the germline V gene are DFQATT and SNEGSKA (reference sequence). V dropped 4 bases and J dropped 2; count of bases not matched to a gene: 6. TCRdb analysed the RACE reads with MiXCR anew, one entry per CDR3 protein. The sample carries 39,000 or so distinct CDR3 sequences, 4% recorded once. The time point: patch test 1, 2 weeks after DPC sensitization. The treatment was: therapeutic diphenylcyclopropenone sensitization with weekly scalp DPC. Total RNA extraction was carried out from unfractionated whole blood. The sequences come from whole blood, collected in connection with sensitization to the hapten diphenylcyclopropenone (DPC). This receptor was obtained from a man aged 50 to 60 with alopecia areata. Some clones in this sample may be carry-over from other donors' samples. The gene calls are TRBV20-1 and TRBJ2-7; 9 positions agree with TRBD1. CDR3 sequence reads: CSATDRGWAYEQYF. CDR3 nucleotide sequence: TGCAGTGCTACGGACAGGGGATGGGCCTACGAGCAGTACTTC.